The next 11 T cell receptor beta chains were all read from a single sample in a study of blood T cell repertoires in COVID-19. Profiling relied on immunoSEQ multiplex PCR, and the TCRdb table lists in-frame clones only, not all of them. The sample has approximately 140,000 clones; around 76% are singletons. Source material: peripheral blood. The origin of the receptors is an elderly man with acute or convalescent COVID-19.

V is TRBV7-2 and J is TRBJ1-3; D perhaps matches TRBD1 (5 bases). The CDR3 extends over 16 amino acids. Trimming took 1 base from V and 2 from J, leaving 12 bases between them. In germline, CDR1 is SGHTA, CDR2 FQGNSA. The CDR3 loop reads CASSLVTGVPGNTIYF. The CDR3 region has the DNA TGTGCCAGCAGCTTAGTAACAGGCGTCCCTGGAAACACCATATATTTT. The full variable domain, in which reference TRBV7-2 and TRBJ1-3 provide the parts outside the CDR3, is GAGVSQSPSNKVTEKGKDVELRCDPISGHTALYWYRQSLGQGLEFLIYFQGNSAPDKSGLPSDRFSAERTGGSVSTLTIQRTQQEDSAVYLCASSLVTGVPGNTIYFGEGSWLTVV.

The chain carries TRBV7-3 and TRBJ1-1; 10 nucleotides agree with TRBD1. J was trimmed by 6 bases and V by 4 bases; bases with no gene match: 11. The germline V gene has CDR1 SGHTA and CDR2 FQGTGA. The CDR3 runs to 16 residues. CDR3 bases: TGTGCCAGCAGCTCTAATACGGGACAGGGGAATGCTGAAGCTTTCTTT. Protein sequence: CASSSNTGQGNAEAFF. Variable domain in full (rest from reference TRBV7-3 and TRBJ1-1): GAGVSQTPSNKVTEKGKYVELRCDPISGHTALYWYRQSLGQGPEFLIYFQGTGAADDSGLPNDRFFAVRPEGSVSTLKIQRTERGDSAVYLCASSSNTGQGNAEAFFGQGTRLTVV.

The chain has TRBV5-1 and TRBJ1-2, with a tentative D call TRBD1 (5 bases). This CDR3 has 14 residues. Germline lookup yields CDR1 SGHRS and CDR2 YFSETQ. The ends were cut back, 2 bases at V and 3 bases at J, with 11 bases in the middle. CDR3 sequence reads: CASSLVDSDYGYTF. CDR3 bases: TGCGCCAGCAGCTTAGTCGACAGCGACTATGGCTACACCTTC. Full variable domain (missing parts from reference TRBV5-1 and TRBJ1-2): KAGVTQTPRYLIKTRGQQVTLSCSPISGHRSVSWYQQTPGQGLQFLFEYFSETQRNKGNFPGRFSGRQFSNSRSEMNVSTLELGDSALYLCASSLVDSDYGYTFGSGTRLTVV.

This clone was found once. This chain connects TRBV9 to TRBJ2-2, with TRBD2 matching over 8 bases. The J segment lost 0 bases and the V segment lost 2 bases, leaving 9 bases of the junction unmatched. The CDR3 consists of 18 residues. The V gene's germline CDR1 is SGDLS and CDR2 YYNGEE. The CDR3 region is CASSVVVAGQPNTGELFF. The CDR3 bases are TGTGCCAGCAGCGTTGTGGTAGCGGGACAACCGAACACCGGGGAGCTGTTTTTT.

DNA of the CDR3: TGTGCCAGCAGCCTCCTTACAGATACGCAGTATTTT. Protein sequence: CASSLLTDTQYF. This sequence joins TRBV5-5 and TRBJ2-3; D remains unclear. Germline CDR1 SGHKS, CDR2 YYEKEE (reference sequence). Trimming left V 4 bases short and J 3 bases short, with 6 bases between. The CDR3 sequence is 12 residues long.

This sequence joins TRBV2 and TRBJ2-5; tentatively, D is TRBD2 (6 bases). V was clipped by 5 bases and J by 5 bases, with 12 bases between them. Germline loops: CDR1 SNHLY, CDR2 FYNNEI. This CDR3 has 13 amino acids. This CDR3 is CASSKEGSETQYF. CDR3 DNA: TGTGCCAGCAGTAAGGAGGGCTCGGAGACCCAGTACTTC.

The rearrangement joins TRBV9 to TRBJ2-3; 11 positions match TRBD2. Trimming cost V 3 bases and J 1 base; bases outside gene matches: 10. The CDR3 length is 18 residues. Per germline, CDR1 SGDLS and CDR2 YYNGEE. The CDR3: CASSAPSGGMSRTDTQYF. CDR3 DNA sequence: TGTGCCAGCAGCGCCCCTAGCGGGGGGATGTCTCGCACAGATACGCAGTATTTT.

The chain combines TRBV28 with TRBJ1-2; 10 bases line up with TRBD1. V gave up 4 bases and J gave up 3 bases; unmatched junction bases: 11. There are 17 residues in the CDR3. Germline CDR1 is MDHEN and CDR2 is SYDVKM. DNA for the CDR3: TGTGCCAGCAGTTCAGGGACAGGGGAGTTAGAGGACTATGGCTACACCTTC. Protein product: CASSSGTGELEDYGYTF.

The chain has TRBV11-2 and TRBJ1-3; D gene ambiguous. V lost 1 base and J lost 4, with 8 bases in between. Germline V gene lookup returns CDR1 SGHAT and CDR2 FQNNGV. This CDR3 is 14 amino acids long. CDR3 amino acids: CASSLGATGNTIYF. In nucleotides, the CDR3 is TGTGCCAGCAGCTTAGGGGCTACCGGAAACACCATATATTTT.

The chain combines TRBV5-1 with TRBJ2-1; 11 nucleotides match TRBD1. In germline, CDR1 is SGHRS, CDR2 YFSETQ. There are 15 residues in the CDR3. V lost 4 bases and J lost 4; bases outside the gene matches: 4. The CDR3 DNA reads TGCGCCAGCAGCCCCGGGACAGGGGGATACAATGAGCAGTTCTTC. As protein: CASSPGTGGYNEQFF.

Points on this clone: Other DNA sequences in the same sample also yield this CDR3. The CDR3 loop is CASSLNGQGYGYTF. For the CDR3, the DNA is TGTGCCAGCAGCTTAAACGGACAGGGGTATGGCTACACCTTC. The chain links TRBV7-2 to TRBJ1-2; 9 bases fit TRBD1. J lost 5 bases, V lost 2 bases, and 3 bases had no gene match. Per germline, CDR1 SGHTA and CDR2 FQGNSA. The CDR3 covers 14 residues.